This T cell receptor (beta chain) was documented in a study of blood T cell repertoires in COVID-19 (TCRdb year 2020). Regarding the study in general: The collaborator samples originated in the United States, Italy and Spain and spanned the acute and convalescent phases of COVID-19. Subjects who had been exposed to COVID-19, were actively infected with it, or had recovered from it provided the deeply sampled blood TCRbeta repertoires that made up the dataset. The material from the prospective study consisted of cDNA or gDNA derived from T cells, B-cell-depleted T cells, or PBMCs. A de-identified subject ID, COVID-19 status, age in years and sex were almost always included in the sample metadata. A freely available public database, intended as a resource for researchers studying the immune response to SARS-CoV-2, is where the repertoires were released. The samples were drawn from the first 160 participants of the ongoing ImmuneRACE study and from about 1,200 subjects provided by 6 global collaborators. HLA class I and class II types, where available, came from metadata supplied by the sample provider rather than from assay-based typing. The paper's findings and limits, for the study overall: Clinical and demographic metadata were provided uncurated, with the amount varying by source and participant.

A second Seattle source provided samples from volunteer blood donors who had recovered from COVID-19. The collaborating institutions used their own protocols to collect whole blood in K2EDTA tubes. For TCRbeta analysis, collaborators shipped samples in one of three forms: frozen whole blood, isolated PBMCs, or DNA extracted from either of those sample types. The germline V gene gives CDR1 as SGHRS and CDR2 as YFSETQ. The junction shows trimming of 7 bases on V and 4 bases on J, and the gene matches do not reach 2 bases of it. From the cysteine through the phenylalanine, the CDR3 covers 13 amino acids. Only the CDR3 part of the read is kept: 39 bases, read in frame from the first base. The immunoSEQ Assay, a bias-controlled multiplex PCR, was used to amplify TCRbeta CDR3 regions from genomic DNA. The published analysis was carried out like this. Nucleated cell counts per sample were estimated from amplification of reference gene primers within the assay. To quantify the absolute abundance of each unique TCRbeta CDR3 rearrangement, sequence reads were collapsed and filtered. For each sample, productive Simpson clonality was calculated as the square root of Simpson's diversity index across productive rearrangements. TCRdb provides this immuneACCESS table in a form limited to in-frame rearrangements. Some clones are lacking; in checked studies, under half of them reflect an unresolved V gene, and why the rest are absent is not known. That table supplies the V and J calls and clone size; D and trimming were determined from the DNA. This sample lists approximately 170,000 clones; around 86% were detected once. The top ten clones comprise roughly 13% of the sample.

About this clone: This receptor's antigen is unknown. No clone much larger than this one lies a single base away; base qualities are absent.

The sequencing sample was made of peripheral blood. This chain joins TRBV5-1 to TRBJ1-2; 12 bases in between match TRBD1. This clonotype originated in a man in his 70s who had recovered from COVID-19. The DNA reads TGCGCCAGCGGGGACAGGGGGCTCTATGGCTACACCTTC. This sequence encodes CASGDRGLYGYTF.